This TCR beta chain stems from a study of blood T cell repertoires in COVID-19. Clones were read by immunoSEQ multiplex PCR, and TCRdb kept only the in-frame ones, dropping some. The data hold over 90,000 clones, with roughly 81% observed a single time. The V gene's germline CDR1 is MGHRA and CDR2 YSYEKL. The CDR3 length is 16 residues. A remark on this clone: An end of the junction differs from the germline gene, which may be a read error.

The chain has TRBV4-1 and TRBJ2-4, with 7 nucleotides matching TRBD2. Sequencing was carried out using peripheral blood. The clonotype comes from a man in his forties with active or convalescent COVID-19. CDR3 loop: CASSQVGEGAKNIQYF. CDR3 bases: TGCGCCAGTAGCCAAGTCGGGGAGGGGGCCAAAAACATTCAGTACTTC.